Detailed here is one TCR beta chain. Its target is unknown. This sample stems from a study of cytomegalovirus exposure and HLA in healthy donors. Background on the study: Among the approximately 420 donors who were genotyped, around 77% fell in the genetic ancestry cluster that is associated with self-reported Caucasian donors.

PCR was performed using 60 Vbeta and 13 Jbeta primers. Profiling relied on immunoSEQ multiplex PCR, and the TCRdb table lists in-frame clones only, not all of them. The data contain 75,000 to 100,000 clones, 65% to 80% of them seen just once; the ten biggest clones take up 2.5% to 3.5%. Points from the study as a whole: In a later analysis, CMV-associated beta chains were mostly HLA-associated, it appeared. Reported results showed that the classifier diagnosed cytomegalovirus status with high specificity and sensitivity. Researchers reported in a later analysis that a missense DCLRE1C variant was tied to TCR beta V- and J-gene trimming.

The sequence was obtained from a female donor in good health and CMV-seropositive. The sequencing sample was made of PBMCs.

The CDR3 DNA is TGTGCCAGCAGCGCCGGGGCCTATAATTCACCCCTCCACTTT. It translates to CASSAGAYNSPLHF. The chain couples TRBV7-2 to TRBJ1-6; D unclear. Germline CDR1 reads SGHTA; CDR2 reads FQGNSA. Deletions cut 5 bases from V and 2 bases from J, with 7 bases between. The CDR3 length is 14 residues. Filled out from reference TRBV7-2 and TRBJ1-6, the complete variable domain reads GAGVSQSPSNKVTEKGKDVELRCDPISGHTALYWYRQSLGQGLEFLIYFQGNSAPDKSGLPSDRFSAERTGGSVSTLTIQRTQQEDSAVYLCASSAGAYNSPLHFGNGTRLTVT.